Reported below is one T cell receptor beta chain. These data are taken from a study of blood T cell repertoires in COVID-19. Study context: The United States, Italy and Spain were the sources of the acute and convalescent COVID-19 samples.

CDR1 ENHRY and CDR2 SYGVKD come from the germline V gene. Trimming removed 2 bases at V and 0 bases at J, with 11 bases between. The CDR3 runs to 16 residues. Clones were sequenced by immunoSEQ multiplex PCR, and TCRdb holds only the in-frame ones, with some missing. The sample has about 220,000 clones, roughly 85% seen once. This sequence joins TRBV10-3 and TRBJ1-5; D remains unclear. Sequenced input: PBMCs or T cells enriched from blood (not recorded which). The TCR sequence derives from a woman between 35 and 50 years old with acute COVID-19. The CDR3 spells CAISEAGSDSNQPQHF. The CDR3, as DNA: TGTGCCATCAGTGAGGCCGGGAGCGATAGCAATCAGCCCCAGCATTTT.